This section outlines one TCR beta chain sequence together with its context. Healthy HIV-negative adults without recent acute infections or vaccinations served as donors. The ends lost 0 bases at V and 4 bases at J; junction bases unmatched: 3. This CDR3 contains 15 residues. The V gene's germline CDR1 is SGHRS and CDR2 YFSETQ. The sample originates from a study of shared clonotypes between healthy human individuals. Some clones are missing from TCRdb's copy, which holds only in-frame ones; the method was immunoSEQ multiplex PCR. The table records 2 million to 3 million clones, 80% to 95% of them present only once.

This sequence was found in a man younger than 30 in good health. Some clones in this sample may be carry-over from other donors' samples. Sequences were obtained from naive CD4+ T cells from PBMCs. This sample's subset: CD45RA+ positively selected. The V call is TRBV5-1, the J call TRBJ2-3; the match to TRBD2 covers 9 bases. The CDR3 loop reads CASSLEAGGPDTQYF. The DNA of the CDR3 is TGCGCCAGCAGCTTGGAGGCGGGAGGGCCAGATACGCAGTATTTT.